These 4 T cell receptor beta chains were all obtained from the same sample, sequenced in a study of response to subunit inactivated influenza vaccine. TCRdb redid the calling of the RT-PCR reads with MiXCR, one entry per CDR3 protein. The data contain about half a million distinct CDR3 sequences, about 8% of them seen just once; the ten biggest clones take up over 10%. The sample consisted of PBMCs from blood, taken around 2 years after vaccination. These receptors were obtained from a man aged 50 to 69 who received an inactivated influenza vaccine.

This clonotype was counted many times. The J gene is TRBJ1-5, the V gene TRBV7-2; D unresolved. CDR3 length: 13 residues. V gave up 4 bases and J gave up 4 bases, with 8 bases separating them. CDR1 is SGHTA, CDR2 FQGNSA, per germline. CDR3: CASSSELNQPQHF. CDR3 nucleotide sequence: TGTGCCAGCAGCTCAGAATTAAATCAGCCCCAGCATTTT.

The CDR3 sequence: CASSLGERYYEQYF. CDR3 bases: TGCGCCAGCAGCTTGGGGGAGAGATACTACGAGCAGTACTTC. V and J are TRBV5-1 and TRBJ2-7; D may be TRBD2 (5 bases). Trimming pared 0 bases from V and 3 bases from J, leaving 10 bases between. Germline V lookup: CDR1 SGHRS, CDR2 YFSETQ. This CDR3 comprises 14 residues.

The chain joins TRBV6-2 or TRBV6-3 to TRBJ2-3; TRBD2 aligns across 7 bases. The J segment lost 4 bases and the V segment lost 7 bases, leaving 8 bases of the junction unmatched. CDR1 is MNHEY, CDR2 SVGEGT, per germline. The CDR3 has 14 residues. The CDR3 protein is CASTSKRDPDTQYF. CDR3 nucleotides: TGTGCCAGCACCTCCAAGCGGGACCCAGATACGCAGTATTTT.

This clonotype was observed many times. The V and J genes are TRBV27 and TRBJ2-3; D is ambiguous. Germline CDR1 and CDR2: MNHEY and SMNVEV (reference sequence). The CDR3 spans 12 residues. V was cut by 4 bases and J by 4 bases, with 6 bases left in between. CDR3 coding DNA: TGTGCCAGCAGTTCTAGATCAGATACGCAGTATTTT. Protein: CASSSRSDTQYF.